These 25 T cell receptor beta chains were all obtained from the same sample, sequenced in a study of T-cell reconstitution after alpha-beta-depleted transplantation in children (dated by TCRdb to 2016 to 2018). According to the study, the label for this sample's treatment or condition signals: allogeneic hematopoietic cell transplantation with graft depleted of TCRalphabeta T cells and CD19 B cells. Libraries came from PCR. Sequencing instrument: Illumina HiSeq 2500. TCR libraries were prepared with molecular barcoding, using unique molecular identifiers to normalize TCRbeta repertoire quantification. TCRdb took the public reads, trimmed them with fastp at Q25, ran MiXCR for clone calling and kept in-frame beta chains. Entries are consolidated by CDR3 protein sequence, retaining the most common genes and DNA. This sample lists fewer than 550,000 distinct CDR3 sequences; about 10% were detected once. 14% of the sample goes to the ten largest clones.

The specimen was PBMCs, mostly from graft donor cells, collected 180 days after TCRalphabeta/CD19-depleted stem cell transplant. These receptors originate from a female patient aged 2-9 years who had a stem cell transplant for aplastic anemia, so the T cells may come from the graft donor.

This clonotype was detected many times. The gene calls are TRBV5-1 and TRBJ2-7; D possibly corresponds to TRBD2 (5 bases). CDR1 and CDR2 (germline): SGHRS, YFSETQ. The CDR3 sequence is 15 residues long. The V end was cut by 0 bases, the J end by 5 bases, with 15 bases between. The CDR3 loop reads CASSLELTSGNEQYF. CDR3 coding DNA: TGCGCCAGCAGCTTGGAACTGACCTCGGGGAACGAGCAGTACTTC.

The chain recombines TRBV27 with TRBJ1-2; D is possibly TRBD1 (5 bases). V lost 0 bases and J lost 8, with 10 bases in between. Germline CDR1 reads MNHEY; CDR2 reads SMNVEV (reference sequence). The CDR3 covers 13 residues. CDR3 DNA: TGTGCCAGCAGTTTATCCCGAGGGGTCGGCTACACCTTC. Protein product: CASSLSRGVGYTF.

This clonotype was recorded many times. V and J are TRBV27 and TRBJ2-2; D not certain. The V end lost 4 bases, the J end lost 4 bases, and 22 bases lay between the germline ends. The CDR3 sequence is 18 residues long. Germline CDR1 and CDR2: MNHEY and SMNVEV (reference sequence). CDR3 protein: CASSSLSLGQRVTGELFF. CDR3 coding DNA: TGTGCCAGCAGTTCCCTTTCCCTAGGCCAGCGCGTCACCGGGGAGCTGTTTTTT.

A few counts support this clonotype. V gene TRBV10-3 combines with J gene TRBJ2-3, with TRBD1 matching over 10 bases. Germline V gene sequence: CDR1 ENHRY, CDR2 SYGVKD. The trim removed 3 bases at V and 3 bases at J, leaving 3 bases unmatched. The CDR3 is made up of 15 amino acids. The CDR3 reads CAISDGDRGTDTQYF. The CDR3, as DNA: TGTGCCATCAGTGATGGGGACAGGGGTACAGATACGCAGTATTTT.

This clonotype has just a few counts. The V and J genes are TRBV9 and TRBJ2-1, with TRBD2 matching 8 bases. Germline V gene lookup returns CDR1 SGDLS and CDR2 YYNGEE. V dropped 3 bases and J dropped 0; count of bases not matched to a gene: 17. The CDR3 consists of 20 residues. The CDR3 reads CASSAWVEAGARTSYNEQFF. The CDR3, as DNA: TGTGCCAGCAGCGCTTGGGTGGAAGCGGGAGCGAGAACCTCCTACAATGAGCAGTTCTTC. Combining the CDR3 with reference TRBV9 and TRBJ2-1 gives the whole variable domain DSGVTQTPKHLITATGQRVTLRCSPRSGDLSVYWYQQSLDQGLQFLIQYYNGEERAKGNILERFSAQQFPDLHSELNLSSLELGDSALYFCASSAWVEAGARTSYNEQFFGPGTRLTVL.

The chain recombines TRBV6-2 or TRBV6-3 with TRBJ2-3; 7 positions agree with TRBD2. This CDR3 is 12 amino acids long. The J segment lost 9 bases and the V segment lost 6 bases, leaving 6 bases of the junction unmatched. Germline V lookup: CDR1 MNHEY, CDR2 SVGEGT. CDR3: CASSPSGRTQYF. The CDR3 DNA is TGTGCCAGCAGCCCTAGCGGTCGGACGCAGTATTTT.

The gene calls are TRBV10-2 and TRBJ1-1; D is unclear. Germline CDR1 and CDR2: WSHSY and SAAADI. CDR3 length: 14 amino acids. V was trimmed by 2 bases and J by 2 bases, leaving 9 bases between them. The CDR3 DNA sequence: TGCGCCAGCAGTGAGCCCGGGAGAAACACTGAAGCTTTCTTT. Translation: CASSEPGRNTEAFF.

This sequence joins TRBV7-2 and TRBJ1-1; D gene uncertain. The V end lost 5 bases, the J end lost 4 bases, and 17 bases lay between the germline ends. The CDR3 covers 15 residues. Germline V gene lookup returns CDR1 SGHTA and CDR2 FQGNSA. CDR3 residues: CASSPGRLIGTEAFF. DNA for the CDR3: TGTGCCAGCAGCCCAGGACGGCTAATAGGCACTGAAGCTTTCTTT. Full variable domain (remainder filled in from reference TRBV7-2 and TRBJ1-1): GAGVSQSPSNKVTEKGKDVELRCDPISGHTALYWYRQSLGQGLEFLIYFQGNSAPDKSGLPSDRFSAERTGGSVSTLTIQRTQQEDSAVYLCASSPGRLIGTEAFFGQGTRLTVV.

In its sample, this clonotype was seen many times. The rearrangement links TRBV29-1 to TRBJ2-1, with TRBD1 identical over 9 bases. The CDR3 consists of 14 residues. V gave up 7 bases and J gave up 9 bases; unmatched junction bases: 13. CDR1 SQVTM and CDR2 ANQGSEA come from the germline V gene. The CDR3 protein is CSEGTGLRTVEQFF. In nucleotides, the CDR3 is TGCAGCGAGGGGACAGGGCTGAGAACGGTTGAGCAGTTCTTC.

CDR3 in DNA: TGTGCCAGCAGCTCCGCGGGGATCCCCTACGAGCAGTACTTC. Translation: CASSSAGIPYEQYF. This rearrangement joins TRBV11-2 to TRBJ2-7, with D maybe TRBD2 (6 bases). The CDR3 is 14 residues long. Germline V gene sequence: CDR1 SGHAT, CDR2 FQNNGV. Trimming removed 4 bases from V and 2 bases from J, with 12 bases in between.

A few counts support this clonotype. The chain has TRBV7-3 and TRBJ2-5; 10 bases fit TRBD2. The trim removed 1 base at V and 2 bases at J, leaving 7 bases unmatched. The CDR3 covers 17 residues. The germline V gene encodes CDR1 SGHTA and CDR2 FQGTGA. Here the CDR3 reads CASSLIPGLANQETQYF. In DNA, the CDR3 is TGTGCCAGCAGCTTAATACCGGGACTAGCGAATCAAGAGACCCAGTACTTC.

V gene TRBV2 combines with J gene TRBJ2-1, with 8 bases that match TRBD2. The ends lost 7 bases at V and 0 bases at J; junction bases unmatched: 17. This CDR3 region has 19 residues. Germline V gene lookup returns CDR1 SNHLY and CDR2 FYNNEI. This CDR3 is CASNGLAVLPLYSYNEQFF. The CDR3, as DNA: TGTGCCAGCAATGGACTAGCTGTTCTACCTTTATACTCCTACAATGAGCAGTTCTTC.

This clonotype was detected many times. The chain couples TRBV5-1 to TRBJ2-1, with TRBD2 matching 16 bases. The CDR3 has 16 amino acids. Trimming took 4 bases from V and 5 from J; bases not matched to a gene: 3. CDR1 and CDR2 (germline): SGHRS, YFSETQ. CDR3 nucleotides: TGCGCCAGCAGCCCGGGACTAGCGGGAGGGGACAATGAGCAGTTCTTC. It encodes CASSPGLAGGDNEQFF.

This clonotype has only a few counts. The genes are TRBV6-5 and TRBJ2-1; D is possibly TRBD2 (6 bases). CDR1 and CDR2 from the germline V gene are MNHEY and SVGAGI. Trimming left V 2 bases short and J 2 bases short, with 16 bases between. This CDR3 contains 17 residues. The CDR3 sequence: CASSYNFGGSPYNEQFF. The CDR3 coding sequence is TGTGCCAGCAGTTACAACTTCGGGGGAAGCCCCTACAATGAGCAGTTCTTC.

The chain combines TRBV4-1 with TRBJ2-5; D possibly corresponds to TRBD2 (6 bases). This CDR3 has 14 residues. V gave up 3 bases and J gave up 4 bases, with 12 bases separating them. From germline, CDR1 is MGHRA and CDR2 YSYEKL. The CDR3 sequence: CASSHREAGETQYF. In DNA form, the CDR3 reads TGCGCCAGCAGCCACAGGGAAGCGGGAGAGACCCAGTACTTC.

A few counts support this clonotype. The genes are TRBV10-3 and TRBJ2-7; D call uncertain. Germline V CDR1 and CDR2: ENHRY, SYGVKD. The CDR3 loop spans 14 amino acids. V was clipped by 5 bases and J by 0 bases, with 11 bases between them. The CDR3 DNA reads as TGTGCCATCAGTACAACCAGGAGCTCCTACGAGCAGTACGTC. It yields the protein CAISTTRSSYEQYV.

This clonotype was seen a handful of times. The CDR3 region is CSAPPAAEQYF. In nucleotides, the CDR3 is TGCAGTGCTCCCCCCGCGGCCGAGCAGTACTTC. The V and J genes are TRBV20-1 and TRBJ2-7; unclear D gene. CDR1 is DFQATT and CDR2 is SNEGSKA in the germline V gene (reference sequence). V lost 5 bases, J lost 6 bases, and 11 bases lay in between. This CDR3 comprises 11 residues.

This clonotype occurred a few times. The J gene is TRBJ2-7, the V gene TRBV10-3; TRBD2 matches at 14 bases. The CDR3 runs to 18 residues. Looked up from germline, CDR1 is ENHRY and CDR2 is SYGVKD. Trimming took 10 bases from V and 7 from J; bases not matched to a gene: 21. CDR3 residues: CATAGGLAGVRSLGEQYF. The DNA for the CDR3 is TGTGCCACCGCGGGGGGACTAGCGGGAGTGCGCTCCCTGGGAGAGCAGTACTTC.

This clonotype was detected a few times. This chain joins TRBV19 and TRBJ1-5, with D possibly TRBD1 on 6 matching bases. Germline V gene sequence: CDR1 LNHDA, CDR2 SQIVND (reference sequence). CDR3 length: 16 residues. The ends were cut back, 5 bases at V and 3 bases at J, with 17 bases in the middle. CDR3 sequence reads: CASSSKQGLANQPQHF. In DNA, the CDR3 is TGTGCCAGTAGTTCTAAACAGGGCCTGGCCAATCAGCCCCAGCATTTT. The variable domain in full, completed from reference TRBV19 and TRBJ1-5, reads DGGITQSPKYLFRKEGQNVTLSCEQNLNHDAMYWYRQDPGQGLRLIYYSQIVNDFQKGDIAEGYSVSREKKESFPLTVTSAQKNPTAFYLCASSSKQGLANQPQHFGDGTRLSIL.

CDR3: CASSKSIAGFTDTQYF. The CDR3 DNA reads TGTGCCAGTAGTAAGTCTATAGCGGGTTTCACAGATACGCAGTATTTT. The genes are TRBV19 and TRBJ2-3; 7 nucleotides match TRBD2. Germline assignment: CDR1 LNHDA and CDR2 SQIVND (reference sequence). The CDR3 length is 16 residues. Germline trimming cut 4 bases from V and 2 bases from J; bases unmatched to any gene: 9.

The chain uses TRBV10-3 and TRBJ1-2; 9 nucleotides match TRBD1. V lost 5 bases to trimming and J lost 2 bases; unmatched junction nucleotides: 3. CDR3 length: 14 amino acids. Germline loops: CDR1 ENHRY, CDR2 SYGVKD. The CDR3 sequence is CAISYDRGNYGYTF. The CDR3 DNA reads as TGTGCCATCAGTTACGACAGGGGGAACTATGGCTACACCTTC.

Remarks on this clonotype: This may stem from a read error, because a much larger clone lies one nucleotide away. The chain recombines TRBV28 with TRBJ1-2; a weak D match, TRBD1 (5 bases). The CDR3 spans 12 residues. V lost 5 bases, J lost 4 bases, and 8 bases lay in between. The germline CDR1 and CDR2 sequences are MDHEN and SYDVKM. The CDR3 loop is CASSLTAYGYTF. The CDR3 DNA follows: TGTGCCAGCAGTCTGACAGCCTATGGCTACACCTTC.

This rearrangement joins TRBV13 to TRBJ2-2; 10 nucleotides agree with TRBD2. J gave up 6 bases and V 10 bases, and 20 bases lay outside the gene matches. This CDR3 region has 18 residues. Germline V gene data show CDR1 as PRHDT and CDR2 as FYEKMQ (reference sequence). This CDR3 is CAIRLPGLATVGAGELFF. The CDR3 DNA reads TGTGCCATCAGACTTCCGGGACTAGCGACTGTTGGGGCCGGGGAGCTGTTTTTT.

The chain combines TRBV12-3 or TRBV12-4 with TRBJ2-4; D not resolved. The V gene lost 5 bases and the J gene lost 0 bases, with 11 bases spanning the gap. CDR3 size: 15 residues. CDR3 nucleotides: TGTGCCAGCAGTCCCGGCAGGTTAGCCAAAAACATTCAGTACTTC. Translated: CASSPGRLAKNIQYF.

This clonotype was observed many times. V and J are TRBV12-3 or TRBV12-4 and TRBJ1-4, with 8 bases lining up with TRBD1. The CDR3 is 14 amino acids. The junction had 8 bases not matched to a gene; V was cut back by 6 bases and J by 8 bases. The CDR3 DNA reads as TGTGCCAGCAGCCCCCGGACAGGGAGGGAAAAACTGTTTTTT. Translation: CASSPRTGREKLFF.